This T cell receptor (beta chain) was profiled in a study of T cell changes during pregnancy in multiple sclerosis. This CDR3 comprises 16 residues. V was cut by 0 bases and J by 0 bases, with 9 bases left in between. Germline V lookup: CDR1 MNHEY, CDR2 SVGAGI. The repertoire was sequenced with immunoSEQ multiplex PCR; TCRdb's copy has only in-frame clones and lacks some. The table lists around 70,000 clones, more than 90% of them singletons. This clone has just one count. The chain carries TRBV6-5 and TRBJ2-1, with D uncertain. The source of this sequence is a female donor with multiple sclerosis, enrolled in a pregnancy study. The specimen was peripheral blood, collected in the second trimester of pregnancy. DNA for the CDR3: TGTGCCAGCAGTTACTCAGAGGAGTTCTCCTACAATGAGCAGTTCTTC. Translation gives CASSYSEEFSYNEQFF.